The rows below give T cell receptor beta chains drawn from one sample of a study of T cell responses to AZD1222 COVID-19 vaccine. The protocol was immunoSEQ multiplex PCR, while the TCRdb copy is restricted to in-frame clones and leaves out a portion. The data hold fewer than 7,000 clones, with more than 70% observed a single time. The specimen was peripheral blood, collected 28 days after the second AZD1222 dose. All receptors come from an adult who received the AZD1222 COVID-19 vaccine. CDR3s include the opening cysteine and the closing phenylalanine or tryptophan. A D gene is named only where the DNA matches it firmly. Expanded clones are given a class, and other clones once, few, many or no size at all.

CDR3nt	CDR3aa	len	abundance	d_gene	j_gene	v_gene
TGTGCCAGCAGTGTCAGGTCCGGGGAGCTGTTTTTT	CASSVRSGELFF	12	-	-	TRBJ2-2	TRBV2
TGTGCCAGCAGCGTAGGGACAGGGGTAGCCTACGAGCAGTACTTC	CASSVGTGVAYEQYF	15	-	TRBD1	TRBJ2-7	TRBV9
TGTGCCAGTAGTACGGAGGGTGGGGTAGCGGGACTGTACAATGAGCAGTTCTTC	CASSTEGGVAGLYNEQFF	18	-	TRBD2	TRBJ2-1	TRBV19
TGTGCCAGCAGCGTAGGTGGACAGGGAGGGCAAGAGACCCAGTACTTC	CASSVGGQGGQETQYF	16	few	-	TRBJ2-5	TRBV9
TGTGCCTGGAGTCGACAGGGGGTAACTGAAGCTTTCTTT	CAWSRQGVTEAFF	13	-	TRBD1	TRBJ1-1	TRBV30
TGCAGCGTTGAGGGGAGCCTTTCCTGGTCCTATGGCTACACCTTC	CSVEGSLSWSYGYTF	15	-	-	TRBJ1-2	TRBV29-1
TGTGCCAGCTCTCTCGGACCGCCTGGGGGGCCCATGCCGAAGGGGCCCCAGCATTTT	CASSLGPPGGPMPKGPQHF	19	-	-	TRBJ1-5	TRBV18
TGTGCCGAGACAGGCGTCCTCCCGGACAGTGATGGCTACACCTTC	CAETGVLPDSDGYTF	15	once	-	TRBJ1-2	TRBV7-2
TGTGCCAGCAGTTCGGCTGGGGGCTACACCTTC	CASSSAGGYTF	11	few	-	TRBJ1-2	TRBV12-3/TRBV12-4
TGTGCCAGCAGTTACGCCGGGACAAACACTGAAGCTTTCTTT	CASSYAGTNTEAFF	14	few	-	TRBJ1-1	TRBV6-5
TGTGCCAGCTCCCTATTAAGGAATGGAGAGACCCAGTACTTC	CASSLLRNGETQYF	14	-	-	TRBJ2-5	TRBV18
TGTGCCAGCAGTTCTCCTAGCCCCCCTGAGCAGTTCTTC	CASSSPSPPEQFF	13	-	-	TRBJ2-1	TRBV28
TGTGCCAGCAGCCAAGCGAGGCGTGACAATGAGCAGTTCTTC	CASSQARRDNEQFF	14	-	-	TRBJ2-1	TRBV3-1/TRBV3-2
TGTGCCAGCAGTGGGACAGGCCAGTCGACTAATGAAAAACTGTTTTTT	CASSGTGQSTNEKLFF	16	-	TRBD1	TRBJ1-4	TRBV5-8
TGTGCCAGCAGCCCCCGACAGGGGGCGCGTGAAAAACTGTTTTTT	CASSPRQGAREKLFF	15	-	TRBD1	TRBJ1-4	TRBV7-2
TGCGCCAGCAGCCAAGATTTGGGGGGGCTTAGCAATCAGCCCCAGCATTTT	CASSQDLGGLSNQPQHF	17	-	-	TRBJ1-5	TRBV4-3
TGTGCCAGCAGCCCCTACGCGGGGAGTCCTTTGGAAAAACTGTTTTTT	CASSPYAGSPLEKLFF	16	-	-	TRBJ1-4	TRBV28
TGTGCCAGCAGCGGGACAGGCAAGGCGGATGGCTACACCTTC	CASSGTGKADGYTF	14	few	TRBD1	TRBJ1-2	TRBV2
TGTGCCAGCAGGCCCGGGGGCTCGGAGGGCTACACCTTC	CASRPGGSEGYTF	13	-	-	TRBJ1-2	TRBV9
TGTGCCAGCAGTACGCCGGACAGGGAGACCTACGAGCAGTACTTC	CASSTPDRETYEQYF	15	-	TRBD1	TRBJ2-7	TRBV28
TGTGCCAGCAGCGATGAACCCACCTATGGCTACACCTTC	CASSDEPTYGYTF	13	-	-	TRBJ1-2	TRBV5-4
TGTGCCAGCAGCTTCGACAGGGCGGGTGGCTACACCTTC	CASSFDRAGGYTF	13	-	TRBD1	TRBJ1-2	TRBV11-2
TGTGCCAGTAGGGAAGGTTCAACTAATGAAAAACTGTTTTTT	CASREGSTNEKLFF	14	-	-	TRBJ1-4	TRBV19
TGTGCCAGCAGCGATATTACTAGGTCTGAAGCTTTCTTT	CASSDITRSEAFF	13	few	-	TRBJ1-1	TRBV5-6
TGTGCCAGCAGCCTGCAGGGGAGGGAAGAGACCCAGTACTTC	CASSLQGREETQYF	14	-	-	TRBJ2-5	TRBV2
TGTGCCAGCAGCGGGGACGGATATAATTCACCCCTCCACTTT	CASSGDGYNSPLHF	14	few	-	TRBJ1-6	TRBV9
TGTGCCAGCAGCCAAGTCGGGGGACATGGCTACACCTTC	CASSQVGGHGYTF	13	-	-	TRBJ1-2	TRBV3-1/TRBV3-2
TGCGCCAGCAGCCAAGATTTACGGCTAGAAGAGACCCAGTACTTC	CASSQDLRLEETQYF	15	-	-	TRBJ2-5	TRBV4-3
TGCGCCAGCAGCTCGGGACGGCAGGGGAACTCCTACGAGCAGTACTTC	CASSSGRQGNSYEQYF	16	-	-	TRBJ2-7	TRBV5-1
TGTGCCAGCAGGTCACTAGCGGGCTACCCCGTAGTTTACAATGAGCAGTTCTTC	CASRSLAGYPVVYNEQFF	18	-	TRBD2	TRBJ2-1	TRBV7-2
TGTGCCAGCAGTACCCCGGGGATGGACTATGGCTACACCTTC	CASSTPGMDYGYTF	14	-	-	TRBJ1-2	TRBV6-2/TRBV6-3
TGCAGCGTCATCCAGGGTTATTTTGGAGGGGAGACCCAGTACTTC	CSVIQGYFGGETQYF	15	-	-	TRBJ2-5	TRBV29-1
TGCGCCAGCAGCTCGATGACTAGCGGCGAGCAGTACTTC	CASSSMTSGEQYF	13	-	TRBD2	TRBJ2-7	TRBV5-1
TGTGCCAGCAGTCCCGGGACAGGGCGTGAAAAACTGTTTTTT	CASSPGTGREKLFF	14	-	TRBD1	TRBJ1-4	TRBV6-5
TGCGCCAGCAGCCAGGCGGGAAACCCTCAGGATTCACCCCTCCACTTT	CASSQAGNPQDSPLHF	16	-	-	TRBJ1-6	TRBV4-3
TGTGCCATAACACCGGGGGCCGGGGAGCTGTTTTTT	CAITPGAGELFF	12	once	-	TRBJ2-2	TRBV10-3
TGTGCCAGCAGCTTGGCCCGAAAGGGGATTAATGAAAAACTGTTTTTT	CASSLARKGINEKLFF	16	-	-	TRBJ1-4	TRBV5-6
TGTGCCAGTGGGGCTTCTAGCGGATTCACAGATACGCAGTATTTT	CASGASSGFTDTQYF	15	-	TRBD2	TRBJ2-3	TRBV2
TGTGCCAGCAGCTTAATGGGACTAGCGAATTACAATGAGCAGTTCTTC	CASSLMGLANYNEQFF	16	-	TRBD2	TRBJ2-1	TRBV7-3
TGCGCCAGCACCATGGGGGCCCAGGCAGCTAACTATGGCTACACCTTC	CASTMGAQAANYGYTF	16	-	-	TRBJ1-2	TRBV5-1
TGTGCCAGCAGTTACTACGCGGACGAAGGGTGGGATTTT	CASSYYADEGWDF	13	-	-	TRBJ1-5	TRBV6-2/TRBV6-3
TGCGCCAGCAGCTTCGGACAGGGGGAAAGGACAGATACGCAGTATTTT	CASSFGQGERTDTQYF	16	-	TRBD1	TRBJ2-3	TRBV5-1
TGCGCCAGCAGCTTGCAAGGAGGAGGTCTCTCCTACAATGAGCAGTTCTTC	CASSLQGGGLSYNEQFF	17	-	-	TRBJ2-1	TRBV5-1
TGTGCCAGCAGCCCCGAAGGGGGCGCAGCGCAGTACTTC	CASSPEGGAAQYF	13	-	TRBD1	TRBJ2-7	TRBV12-3/TRBV12-4
TGTGCCAGCAGCCCCTGGACTAGCGGGAGTTCGGAGACCCAGTACTTC	CASSPWTSGSSETQYF	16	-	TRBD2	TRBJ2-5	TRBV7-6
TGTGCCAGCAGCCCTACTAGCGGGCCCTACGAGCAGTACTTC	CASSPTSGPYEQYF	14	-	TRBD2	TRBJ2-7	TRBV5-6
TGTGCCAGCAGCTTAAGATCCGGGAGAACAGATACGCAGTATTTT	CASSLRSGRTDTQYF	15	-	-	TRBJ2-3	TRBV7-9
TGTGCCAGCAGTACCGGGACCCCCCTCGAGCAGTACTTC	CASSTGTPLEQYF	13	-	-	TRBJ2-7	TRBV28
TGTGCCAGCAACCGGGACACCCAGTACTTC	CASNRDTQYF	10	once	-	TRBJ2-5	TRBV2
TGTGCCATCCATACAGGGGGCGGCGTTGGCTACACCTTC	CAIHTGGGVGYTF	13	-	TRBD1	TRBJ1-2	TRBV5-8
TGTGCCAGCAGCCCGGGGATCGTTTCCGGGGCCAACGTCCTGACTTTC	CASSPGIVSGANVLTF	16	-	-	TRBJ2-6	TRBV7-2
TGCGCCAGCAGCCTTGAGACAGGGTACGGCTACACCTTC	CASSLETGYGYTF	13	-	TRBD1	TRBJ1-2	TRBV4-3
TGTGCCAGCAGTTACTCGAAGAGGGGATCGTTCGAGCAGTACTTC	CASSYSKRGSFEQYF	15	-	-	TRBJ2-7	TRBV6-2/TRBV6-3
TGCGCCAGCAGCTTGGACCAGTCAGATACGCAGTATTTT	CASSLDQSDTQYF	13	-	-	TRBJ2-3	TRBV5-1
TGTGCCAGTAGTTCAACAGGGGGCGCCGTCTATGGCTACACCTTC	CASSSTGGAVYGYTF	15	-	TRBD1	TRBJ1-2	TRBV19
TGTGCCAGCAGTTACTCGGATTCAGGACTGGGGGAAAAACTGTTTTTT	CASSYSDSGLGEKLFF	16	-	-	TRBJ1-4	TRBV6-5
TGCGCCAGCAGCTTGGTCCTAGCGGAGACAGATACGCAGTATTTT	CASSLVLAETDTQYF	15	-	TRBD2	TRBJ2-3	TRBV5-1
TGTGCCAGCACTCGGCTAGCGGGAGCTCATGAGCAGTTCTTC	CASTRLAGAHEQFF	14	-	TRBD2	TRBJ2-1	TRBV6-5
TGTGCCAGCAGCGGACAGTTAAATCAGCCCCAGCATTTT	CASSGQLNQPQHF	13	few	-	TRBJ1-5	TRBV12-3/TRBV12-4